This entry features one TCR beta chain sequence. This CDR3 has 19 amino acids. The V gene's germline CDR1 is MDHEN and CDR2 SYDVKM. The junction had 15 bases not matched to a gene; V was cut back by 6 bases and J by 4 bases. This sample was taken from a study of blood T cell repertoires in COVID-19. Study-wide background: PBMCs, B-cell-depleted T cells, or T cells provided the cDNA or gDNA that made up the material.

Adults between roughly 18 and 89 years of age took part from approximately 24 US areas. For recovered donors of Cohort 3, there were two negative PCRs, clearance, or symptom resolution. Clones were sequenced by immunoSEQ multiplex PCR, and TCRdb holds only the in-frame ones, with some missing. There are about 250,000 clones in the sample; approximately 90% occur only once, and over 1.5% lies in the top ten. This TCR was recovered from a man aged 40-55 years who had recovered from COVID-19. The rearrangement links TRBV28 to TRBJ2-3; 14 bases align to TRBD2. Sequencing input: PBMCs or T cells enriched from blood (not recorded which). CDR3 coding DNA: TGTGCCAGCAGCCCCCCGATGGGGACTAGCGGGAGATGGTCAGATACGCAGTATTTT. Protein sequence: CASSPPMGTSGRWSDTQYF. The variable domain in full, completed from reference TRBV28 and TRBJ2-3, reads DVKVTQSSRYLVKRTGEKVFLECVQDMDHENMFWYRQDPGLGLRLIYFSYDVKMKEKGDIPEGYSVSREKKERFSLILESASTNQTSMYLCASSPPMGTSGRWSDTQYFGPGTRLTVL.